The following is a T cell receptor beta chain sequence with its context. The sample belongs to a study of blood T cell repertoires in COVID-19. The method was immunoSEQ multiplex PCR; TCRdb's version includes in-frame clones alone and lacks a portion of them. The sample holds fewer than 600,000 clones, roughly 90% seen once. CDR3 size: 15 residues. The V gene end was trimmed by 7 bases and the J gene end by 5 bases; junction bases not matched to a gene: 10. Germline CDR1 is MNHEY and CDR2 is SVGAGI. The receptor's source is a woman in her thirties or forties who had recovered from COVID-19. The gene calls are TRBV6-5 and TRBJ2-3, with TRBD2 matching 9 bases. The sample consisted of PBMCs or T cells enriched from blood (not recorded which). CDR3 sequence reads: CASTPAGGHGDTQYF. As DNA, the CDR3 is TGTGCCAGCACTCCCGCGGGAGGGCATGGAGATACGCAGTATTTT.